The rows below give T cell receptor beta chains drawn from one sample of a study of tumor-infiltrating lymphocytes in localized non-small cell lung cancer. The protocol was immunoSEQ multiplex PCR, while the TCRdb copy is restricted to in-frame clones and leaves out a portion. Of about 16,000 clones in the sample, 55% to 70% are singletons; the top ten hold 6.5%. The specimen was lung tumor tissue. These receptor sequences come from a human donor with non-small cell lung cancer. Both conserved end residues are part of each CDR3.

V	length	J	CDR3
TRBV5-5	13	TRBJ1-5	CASSGTPPQPQHF
TRBV18	13	TRBJ1-2	CASSPRREDGYTF
TRBV19	14	TRBJ1-1	CASRTGPMNTEAFF
TRBV5-1	17	TRBJ2-3	CASRGASGGRATDTQYF
TRBV6-5	15	TRBJ2-3	CASSYQGQSTDTQYF
TRBV7-2	15	TRBJ2-7	CASSLGGLTSYEQYF
TRBV7-2	11	TRBJ2-7	CASSLGDEQYF
TRBV11-3	17	TRBJ2-2	CASSLLAGGPNTGELFF
TRBV4-3	18	TRBJ2-1	CASSLKSGRSDSYNEQFF
TRBV25-1	15	TRBJ1-2	CASSETGGVGYGYTF
TRBV25-1	16	TRBJ1-1	CASSDSPLAEDTEAFF
TRBV19	15	TRBJ2-5	CASSIEGDSGETQYF
TRBV11-2	15	TRBJ2-3	CASSSGTINTDTQYF
TRBV6-6	14	TRBJ2-7	CASSYSELVIEQYF
TRBV18	13	TRBJ2-7	CASSPATSYEQYF
TRBV7-9	14	TRBJ1-2	CASSLDYGSSGYTF
TRBV11-3	15	TRBJ2-5	CASSSPKAAQETQYF
TRBV30	15	TRBJ2-5	CAWKFRTGAQETQYF
TRBV7-9	13	TRBJ2-7	CASSLGLANEQYF
TRBV10-2	13	TRBJ1-2	CASSEREAYGYTF
TRBV6-5	14	TRBJ2-7	CASIGLAGTYEQYF
TRBV7-2	16	TRBJ2-7	CASSLAGGRSTYEQYF
TRBV5-5	16	TRBJ1-5	CASSYGGVLSNQPQHF
TRBV5-1	16	TRBJ2-2	CASSLGLAVDTGELFF
TRBV18	13	TRBJ2-3	CASSQGVTDTQYF
TRBV5-6	14	TRBJ1-2	CASSLGRPNYGYTF
TRBV30	12	TRBJ1-1	CAWIGGYTEAFF